The rows below give T cell receptor beta chains drawn from one sample of a study of blood T cells in healthy people across ages. TCRdb re-derived calls from the 5' RACE reads in MiXCR, one entry per CDR3 protein. The sample includes around 2 million distinct CDR3 sequences, roughly two fifths seen only once; the top ten take 23%. What was sequenced was blood. All receptors come from a human donor in good health. The CDR3 runs from the conserved cysteine through the conserved F or W. D genes are given only for firm matches. Clone size appears in some rows only: once, few, many, or a class for an expanded clone.

J | V | size | D | CDR3 | DNA
TRBJ1-6 | TRBV7-9 | few | - | CASSFTGTLNSPLHF | TGTGCCAGCAGCTTTACGGGCACCCTTAATTCACCCCTCCACTTT
TRBJ1-5 | TRBV4-3 | few | - | CASSQDLGVRPNQPQHF | TGCGCCAGCAGCCAAGATCTGGGCGTCCGCCCAAATCAGCCCCAGCATTTT
TRBJ2-1 | TRBV18 | - | - | CASSPRTYYNEQFF | TGTGCCAGCTCACCGCGAACCTACTACAATGAGCAGTTCTTC
TRBJ1-5 | TRBV20-1 | - | TRBD1 | CSARESDRAGNQPQHF | TGCAGTGCCAGAGAATCGGACAGGGCGGGCAATCAGCCCCAGCATTTT
TRBJ1-6 | TRBV6-5 | - | TRBD1 | CASSYSLGQYNSPLHF | TGTGCCAGCAGTTACTCGTTGGGACAGTATAATTCACCCCTCCACTTT
TRBJ2-1 | TRBV7-6 | - | - | CASSFDGQRAYNEQFF | TGTGCCAGCAGCTTCGACGGGCAGAGGGCCTACAATGAGCAGTTCTTC
TRBJ2-5 | TRBV12-3/TRBV12-4 | few | TRBD2 | CASSLRSGGPQETQYF | TGTGCCAGCAGTCTACGAAGCGGGGGTCCCCAAGAGACCCAGTACTTC
TRBJ2-5 | TRBV27 | - | - | CASSLLASPETQYF | TGTGCCAGCAGTTTATTGGCGTCCCCAGAGACCCAGTACTTC
TRBJ1-2 | TRBV9 | few | TRBD1 | CASSPQGGLGGYTF | TGTGCCAGCAGCCCCCAAGGGGGCCTGGGTGGCTACACCTTC
TRBJ1-2 | TRBV12-3/TRBV12-4 | few | - | CASSRFEEHRAGYTF | TGTGCCAGCAGTCGGTTCGAGGAGCACCGGGCAGGCTACACCTTC
TRBJ1-1 | TRBV6-2/TRBV6-3 | few | TRBD1 | CASTYNRGNTEAFF | TGTGCCAGCACCTATAACAGGGGGAACACTGAAGCTTTCTTT
TRBJ2-1 | TRBV7-2 | - | TRBD1 | CASSLSSGQNYNEQFF | TGTGCCAGCAGCTTATCCTCGGGACAGAACTACAATGAGCAGTTCTTC
TRBJ2-3 | TRBV10-3 | - | TRBD1 | CAIEGTGKTDTQYF | TGTGCCATCGAAGGGACAGGGAAGACAGATACGCAGTATTTT
TRBJ2-7 | TRBV7-9 | - | - | CASSPPTGHYGSYEQYF | TGTGCCAGCAGTCCACCCACGGGCCATTATGGCTCCTACGAGCAGTACTTC
TRBJ1-2 | TRBV29-1 | - | TRBD1 | CSVTGGAEYGYTF | TGCAGCGTTACAGGGGGCGCAGAGTATGGCTACACCTTC
TRBJ2-7 | TRBV6-2/TRBV6-3 | - | - | CASGHRMYEQYF | TGTGCCAGCGGCCATCGTATGTACGAGCAGTACTTC
TRBJ2-1 | TRBV24-1 | - | - | CATSDFSTGTRPYNEQFF | TGTGCCACCAGTGATTTTTCGACCGGGACTCGACCCTACAATGAGCAGTTCTTC
TRBJ2-5 | TRBV10-3 | few | - | CASVGGDETQYF | TGTGCCAGCGTGGGTGGTGACGAGACCCAGTACTTC
TRBJ1-1 | TRBV11-3 | - | - | CASSPDRVTGSGTEAFF | TGTGCCAGCAGCCCCGATAGGGTAACGGGGAGTGGCACTGAAGCTTTCTTT
TRBJ1-2 | TRBV11-2 | few | - | CASSLVGQMGYTF | TGTGCCAGCAGCTTAGTCGGGCAGATGGGCTACACCTTC
TRBJ2-1 | TRBV5-1 | - | - | CASSLDPGAQSEQFF | TGCGCCAGCAGCTTGGATCCGGGGGCCCAAAGTGAGCAGTTCTTC
TRBJ1-2 | TRBV7-2 | - | - | CASSLARTATNYGYTF | TGTGCCAGCAGCTTAGCGAGGACAGCTACTAACTATGGCTACACCTTC
TRBJ2-7 | TRBV9 | - | TRBD1 | CASSVGRDSPYEQYF | TGTGCCAGCAGCGTAGGAAGGGACAGTCCCTACGAGCAGTACTTC
TRBJ2-3 | TRBV11-2 | - | - | CASSPGGRVTDTQYF | TGTGCCAGCAGCCCGGGGGGCAGGGTCACAGATACGCAGTATTTT
TRBJ1-3 | TRBV12-3/TRBV12-4 | - | - | CASSLWPLTGNTIYF | TGTGCCAGCAGTTTATGGCCTCTTACTGGAAACACCATATATTTT
TRBJ1-2 | TRBV28 | few | TRBD1 | CASSLREGAMLGGYTF | TGTGCCAGCAGTTTAAGAGAGGGGGCGATGCTAGGTGGCTACACCTTC
TRBJ2-3 | TRBV24-1 | - | - | CATSDRILQYF | TGTGCCACCAGTGACCGAATCCTGCAGTATTTT
TRBJ2-3 | TRBV4-1 | few | - | CASSQRVGDTQYF | TGCGCCAGCAGCCAACGGGTCGGGGATACGCAGTATTTT
TRBJ2-1 | TRBV20-1 | - | TRBD2 | CSARDRVKSGVHNEQFF | TGCAGTGCTAGAGATCGGGTTAAAAGCGGGGTTCACAATGAGCAGTTCTTC
TRBJ2-3 | TRBV20-1 | - | TRBD1 | CSAHSGQGLPQYF | TGCAGTGCCCATTCGGGACAGGGTCTTCCACAGTATTTT
TRBJ1-2 | TRBV4-1 | - | - | CASSQLGALSGYTF | TGCGCCAGCAGTCAACTGGGGGCCCTGAGTGGCTACACCTTC
TRBJ2-2 | TRBV20-1 | - | - | CSGFNWGTGELFF | TGCAGTGGGTTTAATTGGGGCACCGGGGAGCTGTTTTTT
TRBJ2-7 | TRBV6-1 | few | TRBD1 | CASSPRGYNEQYF | TGTGCCAGCAGTCCCAGGGGGTATAACGAGCAGTACTTC
TRBJ2-6 | TRBV24-1 | few | - | CATSSTSGANVLTF | TGTGCCACCAGTTCCACCTCTGGGGCCAACGTCCTGACTTTC
TRBJ1-1 | TRBV7-2 | - | - | CASSIVGMNTEAFF | TGTGCCAGCAGCATTGTTGGAATGAACACTGAAGCTTTCTTT
TRBJ1-2 | TRBV6-1 | few | - | CASGNSNGYTF | TGTGCCAGCGGCAACAGCAATGGCTACACCTTC
TRBJ1-2 | TRBV29-1 | few | TRBD1 | CSVDDRGSGGYTF | TGCAGCGTTGATGACAGGGGGTCCGGTGGCTACACCTTC
TRBJ2-1 | TRBV28 | - | - | CASRGGPGYNEQFF | TGTGCCAGCAGGGGGGGGCCTGGTTACAATGAGCAGTTCTTC
TRBJ2-7 | TRBV6-5 | few | - | CASSYSWGTHEQYF | TGTGCCAGCAGTTACTCCTGGGGCACCCACGAGCAGTACTTC
TRBJ2-1 | TRBV28 | - | TRBD1 | CASSRDRDSSYNKQFF | TGTGCCAGCAGCCGAGATCGGGACAGCTCCTACAATAAGCAGTTCTTC
TRBJ2-1 | TRBV7-8 | - | TRBD2 | CASSPSTSWNEQFF | TGTGCCAGCAGCCCCTCGACTAGCTGGAATGAGCAGTTCTTC
TRBJ2-4 | TRBV7-9 | - | TRBD1 | CASSSGQGLDIQYF | TGTGCCAGCAGCTCAGGACAGGGATTGGACATTCAGTACTTC